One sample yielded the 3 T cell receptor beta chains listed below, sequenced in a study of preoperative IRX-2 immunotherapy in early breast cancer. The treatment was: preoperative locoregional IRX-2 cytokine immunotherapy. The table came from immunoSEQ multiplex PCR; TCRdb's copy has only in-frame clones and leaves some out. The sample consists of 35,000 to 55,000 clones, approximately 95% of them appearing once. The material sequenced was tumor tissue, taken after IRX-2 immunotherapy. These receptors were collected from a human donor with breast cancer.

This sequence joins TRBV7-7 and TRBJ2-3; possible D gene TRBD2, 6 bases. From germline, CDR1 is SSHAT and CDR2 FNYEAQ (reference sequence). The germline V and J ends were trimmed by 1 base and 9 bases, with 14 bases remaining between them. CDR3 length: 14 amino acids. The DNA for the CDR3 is TGTGCCAGCAGCTTAGAATTTGGGGCGGGAACGCAGTATTTT. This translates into CASSLEFGAGTQYF.

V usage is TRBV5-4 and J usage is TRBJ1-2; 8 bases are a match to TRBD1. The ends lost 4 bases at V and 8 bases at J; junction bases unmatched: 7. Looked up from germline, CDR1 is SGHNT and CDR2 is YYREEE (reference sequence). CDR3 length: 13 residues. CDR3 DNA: TGTGCCAGCAGCACGGACAGGGCCGGCGGCTACACCTTC. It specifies CASSTDRAGGYTF.

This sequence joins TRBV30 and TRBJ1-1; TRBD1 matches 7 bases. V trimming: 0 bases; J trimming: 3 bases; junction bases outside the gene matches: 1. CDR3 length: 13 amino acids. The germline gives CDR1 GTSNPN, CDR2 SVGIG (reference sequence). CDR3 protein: CAWSVGGYTEAFF. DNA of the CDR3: TGTGCCTGGAGTGTAGGGGGCTACACTGAAGCTTTCTTT.